These 14 T cell receptor beta chains were sequenced from one sample in a study of T cell responses to AZD1222 COVID-19 vaccine. Assay used: immunoSEQ multiplex PCR; TCRdb lists only in-frame clones, some missing. The profile shows 150,000 to 200,000 clones, approximately 90% of them singletons. The starting material was peripheral blood, obtained 28 days after the second AZD1222 dose. These receptors came from an adult who received the AZD1222 COVID-19 vaccine.

The J gene is TRBJ2-3, the V gene TRBV25-1; no clear D. Per the germline V gene, CDR1 is MGHDK and CDR2 is SYGVNS. With 1 base removed from V and 5 bases from J, the gap between germline ends came to 16 bases. The CDR3 has 16 residues. The DNA for the CDR3 is TGTGCCAGCAGTGAATTCTTCCCCACAGATAGAGATACGCAGTATTTT. It specifies CASSEFFPTDRDTQYF. Combining the CDR3 with reference TRBV25-1 and TRBJ2-3 gives the whole variable domain EADIYQTPRYLVIGTGKKITLECSQTMGHDKMYWYQQDPGMELHLIHYSYGVNSTEKGDLSSESTVSRIRTEHFPLTLESARPSHTSQYLCASSEFFPTDRDTQYFGPGTRLTVL.

The V gene is TRBV7-6, the J gene TRBJ2-1; 8 positions agree with TRBD2. CDR3 length equals 17 residues. The V gene's germline CDR1 is SGHVS and CDR2 FNYEAQ. With V trimmed by 3 bases and J by 1 base, 8 bases remained unmatched. The CDR3 loop is CASSFVGGLASYNEQFF. DNA for the CDR3: TGTGCCAGCAGCTTTGTGGGCGGACTAGCATCCTACAATGAGCAGTTCTTC.

The chain links TRBV6-4 to TRBJ2-1; TRBD2 matches 7 bases. Germline CDR1 and CDR2: MRHNA and SNTAGT. The CDR3 is made up of 14 amino acids. J was trimmed by 4 bases and V by 6 bases; bases with no gene match: 6. The CDR3, as DNA: TGTGCCAGCAGCCCCGGGGGAGGGTACAATGAGCAGTTCTTC. Protein: CASSPGGGYNEQFF.

This chain links TRBV5-1 with TRBJ2-3; 8 nucleotides line up with TRBD2. Germline-derived CDR1 and CDR2 are SGHRS and YFSETQ. The CDR3 extends over 17 amino acids. After removal of 4 bases from V and 2 bases from J, the junction contained 12 bases not matched to a gene. For the CDR3, the DNA is TGCGCCAGCAGCCCGGGCGGGGGGCCCCCCTACACAGATACGCAGTATTTT. This sequence encodes CASSPGGGPPYTDTQYF. The complete variable domain, with remaining parts taken from reference TRBV5-1 and TRBJ2-3, reads KAGVTQTPRYLIKTRGQQVTLSCSPISGHRSVSWYQQTPGQGLQFLFEYFSETQRNKGNFPGRFSGRQFSNSRSEMNVSTLELGDSALYLCASSPGGGPPYTDTQYFGPGTRLTVL.

The V gene is TRBV5-1, the J gene TRBJ1-3; TRBD1 is a possible D gene (5 bases). Germline CDR1 SGHRS, CDR2 YFSETQ. V lost 0 bases and J lost 0, with 13 bases in between. The CDR3 consists of 17 residues. The CDR3 DNA is TGCGCCAGCAGCTTGGCCCCGGGACGGGTCTCTGGAAACACCATATATTTT. It yields the protein CASSLAPGRVSGNTIYF. The full variable domain, completed using reference TRBV5-1 and TRBJ1-3, is KAGVTQTPRYLIKTRGQQVTLSCSPISGHRSVSWYQQTPGQGLQFLFEYFSETQRNKGNFPGRFSGRQFSNSRSEMNVSTLELGDSALYLCASSLAPGRVSGNTIYFGEGSWLTVV.

The CDR3, as DNA: TGTGCCAGCAGAACAGGGTCTGAAGCTTTCTTT. This encodes CASRTGSEAFF. The rearrangement links TRBV12-3 or TRBV12-4 to TRBJ1-1, with D maybe TRBD1 (6 bases). There are 11 residues in the CDR3. The germline V and J ends were trimmed by 6 bases and 6 bases, with 8 bases remaining between them.

This sequence joins TRBV11-2 and TRBJ2-2; 8 nucleotides line up with TRBD1. CDR3 length equals 14 residues. CDR1 is SGHAT and CDR2 is FQNNGV in the germline V gene. V gave up 9 bases and J gave up 0 bases; unmatched junction bases: 3. This CDR3 reads CASHRGANTGELFF. CDR3 DNA sequence: TGTGCCAGTCACAGGGGGGCGAACACCGGGGAGCTGTTTTTT.

The V call is TRBV6-4, the J call TRBJ2-2, with a tentative D call TRBD1 (5 bases). The V end lost 4 bases, the J end lost 6 bases, and 12 bases lay between the germline ends. The CDR3 has 14 amino acids. Germline loops: CDR1 MRHNA, CDR2 SNTAGT. The CDR3 DNA is TGTGCCAGCAGTGCCCAGGGTAGGGCCGGGGAGCTGTTTTTT. Its protein is CASSAQGRAGELFF.

The CDR3 coding sequence is TGTGCCAGAAGCTCCTGGGACAGGGCAGCCGAGCAGTACTTC. Protein product: CARSSWDRAAEQYF. V usage is TRBV5-3 and J usage is TRBJ2-7; 9 bases map to TRBD1. TRBV5-3 is reported as an ORF; its role is uncertain. The CDR3 is 14 residues long. The J segment lost 6 bases and the V segment lost 3 bases, leaving 7 bases of the junction unmatched.

This clone was detected only a few times. The chain links TRBV4-3 to TRBJ1-1; D possibly corresponds to TRBD1 (6 bases). The V gene's germline CDR1 is LGHNA and CDR2 YSLEER. The V and J ends lost 0 bases and 4 bases respectively, with 15 bases between them. The CDR3 contains 16 residues. The CDR3 DNA is TGCGCCAGCAGCCAAGATGGGAGGGGGGCTGGCACTGAAGCTTTCTTT. It specifies CASSQDGRGAGTEAFF.

This rearrangement joins TRBV5-6 to TRBJ1-2, with no clear D. V lost 3 bases and J 3 bases, leaving 9 bases between the germline ends. CDR1 is SGHDT and CDR2 is YYEEEE in the germline V gene. The CDR3 runs to 13 residues. CDR3 in amino acids: CASSWLEDYGYTF. The CDR3, as DNA: TGTGCCAGCAGCTGGCTCGAAGACTATGGCTACACCTTC. Together with reference TRBV5-6 and TRBJ1-2, the CDR3 gives the full variable domain: DAGVTQSPTHLIKTRGQQVTLRCSPKSGHDTVSWYQQALGQGPQFIFQYYEEEERQRGNFPDRFSGHQFPNYSSELNVNALLLGDSALYLCASSWLEDYGYTFGSGTRLTVV.

The CDR3 coding sequence is TGTGCCAGCAGCCTGGGACTAGAATCTACAGATACGCAGTATTTT. This encodes CASSLGLESTDTQYF. The chain recombines TRBV7-7 with TRBJ2-3, with TRBD2 matching 8 bases. The V segment lost 5 bases and the J segment 3 bases; nucleotides outside the gene matches: 7. Germline V gene lookup returns CDR1 SSHAT and CDR2 FNYEAQ (reference sequence). The CDR3 consists of 15 residues.

This chain joins TRBV6-5 and TRBJ1-1, with unresolved D. The germline gives CDR1 MNHEY, CDR2 SVGAGI. Trimming removed 0 bases from V and 1 base from J, with 9 bases in between. The length of the CDR3 is 15 residues. The CDR3 coding sequence is TGTGCCAGCAGTTACTCCCCCTTCCAGAACACTGAAGCTTTCTTT. This encodes CASSYSPFQNTEAFF.

The chain recombines TRBV11-2 with TRBJ2-7; tentatively, D is TRBD2 (6 bases). Between the trimmed V and J ends, which lost 1 base and 6 bases, there was a span of 10 bases. Germline V lookup: CDR1 SGHAT, CDR2 FQNNGV. This CDR3 has 13 amino acids. The chain's CDR3 is CASSLGTTGEQYF. In DNA form, the CDR3 reads TGTGCCAGCAGCTTAGGGACTACCGGCGAGCAGTACTTC.